One sample yielded the 3 T cell receptor beta chains listed below, sequenced in a study of cytomegalovirus exposure and HLA in healthy donors. In the PCR, 60 Vbeta and 13 Jbeta primers were used. Assay used: immunoSEQ multiplex PCR; TCRdb lists only in-frame clones, some missing. Of roughly 150,000 clones in the sample, approximately 80% were seen once. The source material was PBMCs. The receptors were gathered from a male donor in good health and CMV-seronegative.

This sequence joins TRBV10-3 and TRBJ1-5, with D unclear. Trimming shortened V by 2 bases and J by 8 bases, and 13 bases separated the two germline ends. The CDR3 spans 14 residues. Germline lookup yields CDR1 ENHRY and CDR2 SYGVKD. CDR3 DNA sequence: TGTGCCATCAGTGAGGACGGGATCGGCGAGCCCCAGCATTTT. Protein: CAISEDGIGEPQHF.

The gene calls are TRBV30 and TRBJ2-5; 8 bases fit TRBD1. The germline V gene encodes CDR1 GTSNPN and CDR2 SVGIG (reference sequence). After removal of 5 bases from V and 5 bases from J, the junction contained 4 bases not matched to a gene. The CDR3 sequence is 12 residues long. CDR3 region: CAWDRGPETQYF. The CDR3 DNA sequence: TGTGCCTGGGACAGGGGTCCCGAGACCCAGTACTTC.

V is TRBV11-3 and J is TRBJ2-7; 10 bases fit TRBD1. V lost 1 base, J lost 5 bases, and 5 bases stayed unmatched. Germline CDR1 SGHNT, CDR2 YENEEA. The CDR3 totals 15 residues. CDR3 nucleotides: TGTGCCAGCAGCTTAGGCCGGACAGGGGGGGACGAGCAGTACTTC. Protein product: CASSLGRTGGDEQYF.